A single sample is the source of the 7 T cell receptor beta chains below, sequenced in a study of tumor and adjacent non-tumor tissue in lung cancer. No cell sorting was done before RNA was extracted from the tissue. The normal lung tissue was taken more than 3 cm from the tumor edge. A modified ARM-PCR protocol with three rounds of nested PCR amplified TCRbeta. Using its own MiXCR run on the multiplex PCR reads, TCRdb lists one record per CDR3 protein. Of 100,000 or so distinct CDR3 sequences in the sample, roughly two thirds are singletons; the top ten hold around 20%. Specimen: distant non-tumor lung tissue. All receptors derive from a man in his thirties or forties with non-small cell lung cancer.

About this clonotype itself: One end of the junction is discordant with germline, which a read error may explain. This chain uses TRBV11-3 with TRBJ2-3, with TRBD2 matching over 8 bases. This CDR3 comprises 16 residues. Germline CDR1 SGHNT, CDR2 YENEEA. The CDR3, as DNA: TGTGCCAGCAGCACAGGGCGGGGGGAGGACACAAATACGCAGTATTTT. Protein product: CASSTGRGEDTNTQYF.

Of note for this clonotype: A read error may explain this, as a much larger clone is one base away. V gene TRBV10-2 combines with J gene TRBJ2-3; D is unresolved. CDR3 length equals 12 residues. V dropped 8 bases and J dropped 6 bases, with 12 bases sitting between them. CDR1 and CDR2 from the germline V gene are WSHSY and SAAADI. The CDR3 loop is CASGQSLDTQYF. CDR3 DNA sequence: TGCGCCAGCGGTCAGAGTCTTGATACGCAGTATTTT.

By share of the sample, this clonotype is medium-sized. The chain joins TRBV4-1 to TRBJ1-6; no clear D gene. V gave up 1 base and J gave up 9 bases, with 10 bases separating them. The CDR3 contains 14 residues. CDR1 is MGHRA and CDR2 is YSYEKL in the germline V gene. CDR3 residues: CASSQVPWTSPLHF. The CDR3 DNA sequence: TGCGCCAGCAGCCAAGTTCCATGGACTTCACCCCTCCACTTT.

This clonotype has at least ten counts. The chain is built from TRBV5-1 and TRBJ1-1; tentatively, D is TRBD1 (6 bases). V dropped 3 bases and J dropped 8 bases, with 20 bases sitting between them. Germline loops: CDR1 SGHRS, CDR2 YFSETQ. The CDR3 has 15 residues. The CDR3 bases are TGCGCCAGCAGCTCCGAATCGGGACAAGGCTCCGAAGCTTTCTTT. Its translation is CASSSESGQGSEAFF. Full variable domain (missing parts from reference TRBV5-1 and TRBJ1-1): KAGVTQTPRYLIKTRGQQVTLSCSPISGHRSVSWYQQTPGQGLQFLFEYFSETQRNKGNFPGRFSGRQFSNSRSEMNVSTLELGDSALYLCASSSESGQGSEAFFGQGTRLTVV.

In regard to this clonotype: The junction departs from germline at one end; a sequencing error may be responsible. This rearrangement joins TRBV20-1 to TRBJ2-3; 8 bases are shared with TRBD2. The CDR3 has 15 residues. Germline lookup yields CDR1 DFQATT and CDR2 SNEGSKA (reference sequence). CDR3 amino acids: CSAAQRGGSTDTQYF. The CDR3 nucleotides are TGCAGTGCTGCCCAACGGGGGGGTAGCACAGATACGCAGTATTTC.

This clonotype was picked up one time. At one boundary the junction diverges from the germline segment, which might be a read error. The gene calls are TRBV13 and TRBJ2-4; 7 nucleotides agree with TRBD1. Germline V lookup: CDR1 PRHDT, CDR2 FYEKMQ (reference sequence). CDR3 length equals 18 residues. CDR3 nucleotide sequence: TGTGCCAGCAGCTCCCCGGGACAGACTATTTTAGCCAAAAACAATCAGTACTTC. This translates into CASSSPGQTILAKNNQYF.

The chain links TRBV6-5 to TRBJ2-2; D is perhaps TRBD2 (5 bases). Trimming removed 6 bases at V and 2 bases at J, with 13 bases between. The CDR3 has 15 residues. Germline V gene data show CDR1 as MNHEY and CDR2 as SVGAGI. CDR3 region: CASSLMEVNTGELFF. Written as DNA, the CDR3 is TGTGCCAGCAGCCTGATGGAGGTAAACACCGGGGAGCTGTTTTTT.